The 32 T cell receptor beta chains below come from one sample, sequenced in a study of regulatory T cells in long-lasting Graves disease. Regarding time point: newly diagnosed GD, antithyroid drugs for less than 3 months. TCR sequences were obtained from RNA taken from PBMCs. Researchers made TCR beta libraries by using iRepertoire HTBI primers and running Arm-PCR on CDR3 regions. In TCRdb, the multiplex PCR reads were re-called with MiXCR into one record per CDR3 protein. Here the sample spans about 330,000 distinct CDR3 sequences, 15% to 20% being singletons. These sequences were also reported in another study, on T cells in Graves' hyperthyroidism and ophthalmopathy.

The source was peripheral blood mononuclear cells (PBMCs), collected at new diagnosis, from a patient treated with antithyroid drugs. All receptors come from a woman younger than 30 with Graves disease.

At least ten counts were recorded for this clonotype. The V gene is TRBV28, the J gene TRBJ2-1, with 7 bases that match TRBD1. CDR3 size: 13 residues. Germline trimming cut 8 bases from V and 7 bases from J; bases unmatched to any gene: 8. The germline V gene has CDR1 MDHEN and CDR2 SYDVKM. The CDR3 DNA sequence: TGTGCCAGCGGGGGACAGCCTTTGAATGAGCAGTTCTTC. Translated: CASGGQPLNEQFF.

Comments on this clonotype: This may be a read error, as it is one base from a much larger clone. The genes are TRBV28 and TRBJ2-7; D is undetermined. Looked up from germline, CDR1 is MDHEN and CDR2 is SYDVKM. This CDR3 spans 13 amino acids. CDR3 sequence: CASSPSSSYEQCF. Written as DNA, the CDR3 is TGTGCCAGCAGCCCCTCCTCATCCTACGAGCAGTGCTTC.

This clonotype was counted ten times or more. This chain connects TRBV11-2 to TRBJ2-1; D is unclear. The CDR3 contains 16 residues. Germline CDR1 is SGHAT and CDR2 is FQNNGV. Trimming shortened V by 2 bases and J by 7 bases, and 18 bases separated the two germline ends. CDR3 DNA: TGTGCCAGCAGCTTAATACGCGACCCTTTGGGTAATGAGCAGTTCTTC. Encoded protein: CASSLIRDPLGNEQFF.

The genes are TRBV6-9 and TRBJ1-6; D call uncertain. V was shortened by 3 bases and J by 7 bases, with 7 bases between the two germline ends. Germline V gives CDR1 MNHGY, CDR2 SVAAGI. This CDR3 has 13 amino acids. Here the CDR3 reads CASSYSRNSPLHF. DNA of the CDR3: TGTGCCAGCAGTTACTCCAGAAATTCACCCCTCCACTTT.

V and J are TRBV20-1 and TRBJ1-5; no clear D gene. The V end was cut by 3 bases, the J end by 3 bases, with 9 bases between. CDR1 and CDR2 from the germline V gene are DFQATT and SNEGSKA (reference sequence). The CDR3 is 13 residues long. In nucleotides, the CDR3 is TGCAGTGCTAGCCGACCCTTCAATCAGCCCCAGCATTTT. Amino acids: CSASRPFNQPQHF.

This chain uses TRBV9 with TRBJ2-7; 10 bases match TRBD2. The J segment lost 5 bases and the V segment lost 3 bases, leaving 8 bases of the junction unmatched. The CDR3 sequence is 15 residues long. Germline CDR1 and CDR2: SGDLS and YYNGEE. This chain's CDR3 is CASSGAGGRIHEQYF. In DNA form, the CDR3 reads TGTGCCAGCAGCGGAGCGGGGGGGCGCATTCACGAGCAGTACTTC.

This clonotype was recorded many times. The J gene is TRBJ2-3, the V gene TRBV12-3 or TRBV12-4; 10 bases line up with TRBD1. The V gene end was trimmed by 4 bases and the J gene end by 0 bases; junction bases not matched to a gene: 1. This CDR3 comprises 15 residues. The CDR3 region is CASSSDRGSTDTQYF. The CDR3 DNA reads as TGTGCCAGCAGTTCGGACAGGGGGAGCACAGATACGCAGTATTTT.

This clonotype has more than one count but fewer than ten. The chain uses TRBV20-1 and TRBJ2-7, with TRBD2 as a possible D gene (5 bases). V gave up 2 bases and J gave up 7 bases, with 30 bases separating them. This CDR3 spans 18 amino acids. Germline CDR1 and CDR2: DFQATT and SNEGSKA (reference sequence). CDR3: CSARRVRPGILAPGEQYF. The CDR3 DNA reads TGCAGTGCTAGACGTGTCAGACCCGGTATCTTGGCGCCGGGGGAGCAGTACTTC.

The chain employs TRBV5-5 and TRBJ2-7, with 7 bases that match TRBD1. V dropped 4 bases and J dropped 3; count of bases not matched to a gene: 4. Looked up from germline, CDR1 is SGHKS and CDR2 is YYEKEE (reference sequence). The CDR3 runs to 13 residues. CDR3 DNA: TGTGCCAGCAGCGCGACAGGGCTCTACGAGCAGTACTTC. The encoded protein is CASSATGLYEQYF.

This clonotype was found a few times. V gene TRBV19 combines with J gene TRBJ2-2; 7 bases match TRBD2. J lost 5 bases, V lost 5 bases, and 8 bases had no gene match. This CDR3 is built from 15 residues. CDR1 LNHDA and CDR2 SQIVND come from the germline V gene (reference sequence). The CDR3 bases are TGTGCCAGTAGTCCCCGGGGGGAGCAGACCGGGGAGCTGTTTTTT. This codes for CASSPRGEQTGELFF. The complete variable domain, with remaining parts taken from reference TRBV19 and TRBJ2-2, reads DGGITQSPKYLFRKEGQNVTLSCEQNLNHDAMYWYRQDPGQGLRLIYYSQIVNDFQKGDIAEGYSVSREKKESFPLTVTSAQKNPTAFYLCASSPRGEQTGELFFGEGSRLTVL.

This clonotype was detected ten times or more. This chain connects TRBV20-1 to TRBJ2-3; 9 nucleotides line up with TRBD2. Germline-derived CDR1 and CDR2 are DFQATT and SNEGSKA (reference sequence). Trimming took 0 bases from V and 4 from J; bases not matched to a gene: 5. The CDR3 totals 15 residues. This chain's CDR3 is CSARDWAGGPDTQYF. CDR3 in DNA: TGCAGTGCTAGAGATTGGGCGGGGGGGCCAGATACGCAGTATTTT.

About this clonotype: A far larger clone differs by one base, so this is likely a read error. This sequence joins TRBV28 and TRBJ2-1, with TRBD2 matching over 7 bases. The CDR3 runs to 17 residues. Germline V gives CDR1 MDHEN, CDR2 SYDVKM. Losses at the gene ends were 1 base for V and 10 bases for J; bases not matched to a gene: 16. CDR3 nucleotide sequence: TGTGCCAGCAGTTTATTTTGGAGCGGGACCGGCTCCTACGAGCAGTTCTTC. Residues: CASSLFWSGTGSYEQFF.

At least ten counts were recorded for this clonotype. This rearrangement joins TRBV12-3 or TRBV12-4 to TRBJ1-5, with TRBD1 matching 11 bases. The V gene end was trimmed by 3 bases and the J gene end by 7 bases; junction bases not matched to a gene: 8. This CDR3 contains 16 residues. The CDR3 sequence: CASSFPLGTGGQPQHF. For the CDR3, the DNA is TGTGCCAGCAGTTTCCCCCTAGGGACAGGGGGACAGCCCCAGCATTTT.

The V gene is TRBV7-9, the J gene TRBJ1-2; tentative D call: TRBD1 (6 bases). Trimming left V 5 bases short and J 5 bases short, with 12 bases between. CDR3 length: 13 amino acids. The germline V gene encodes CDR1 SEHNR and CDR2 FQNEAQ (reference sequence). CDR3 region: CASSPRDMYGYTF. The CDR3 DNA reads as TGTGCCAGCAGCCCACGGGACATGTATGGCTACACCTTC.

This clonotype was seen ten or more times. The rearrangement links TRBV18 to TRBJ1-4; unclear D gene. V was trimmed by 5 bases and J by 8 bases, leaving 12 bases between them. The germline gives CDR1 KGHSH, CDR2 LQKENI. This CDR3 region has 13 residues. CDR3 amino acids: CASSSAEKEKLFF. The CDR3 coding sequence is TGTGCCAGCTCATCTGCTGAAAAGGAAAAACTGTTTTTT. The entire variable domain, with the rest obtained from reference TRBV18 and TRBJ1-4, is as follows: NAGVMQNPRHLVRRRGQEARLRCSPMKGHSHVYWYRQLPEEGLKFMVYLQKENIIDESGMPKERFSAEFPKEGPSILRIQQVVRGDSAAYFCASSSAEKEKLFFGSGTQLSVL.

This clonotype was picked up many times. The rearrangement uses TRBV27 and TRBJ2-7; 8 bases line up with TRBD2. Germline CDR1 reads MNHEY; CDR2 reads SMNVEV (reference sequence). The V gene end was trimmed by 6 bases and the J gene end by 6 bases; junction bases not matched to a gene: 1. The CDR3 is made up of 11 amino acids. CDR3 in DNA: TGTGCCAGCAGCGGGGGGGGCGAGCAGTACTTC. Its translation is CASSGGGEQYF.

This clonotype came up a few times. The genes are TRBV19 and TRBJ1-5, with TRBD1 matching over 7 bases. The V gene's germline CDR1 is LNHDA and CDR2 SQIVND (reference sequence). Trimming took 3 bases from V and 3 from J; bases not matched to a gene: 5. This CDR3 is 15 amino acids long. CDR3 sequence reads: CASSMRGTDNQPQHF. DNA of the CDR3: TGTGCCAGTAGTATGCGGGGGACAGACAATCAGCCCCAGCATTTT.

The chain uses TRBV4-1 and TRBJ2-1, with TRBD2 identical over 11 bases. The CDR3 consists of 15 residues. Germline values: CDR1 MGHRA, CDR2 YSYEKL. V shed 0 bases and J 7 bases; nucleotides not matched to a gene: 2. The DNA for the CDR3 is TGCGCCAGCAGCCAAGATAGGACTAGCGGGAATGAGCAGTTCTTC. This gives the protein CASSQDRTSGNEQFF.

This clonotype was recorded at least ten times. This sequence joins TRBV7-3 and TRBJ2-3, with D perhaps assigned TRBD1 or TRBD2 (6 bases each). CDR3 size: 15 residues. V was cut by 5 bases and J by 0 bases, with 12 bases left in between. Germline V lookup: CDR1 SGHTA, CDR2 FQGTGA. CDR3 coding DNA: TGTGCCAGCAGCCCGTCGGGGGCTAGCACAGATACGCAGTATTTT. Amino acid sequence: CASSPSGASTDTQYF.

This rearrangement joins TRBV27 to TRBJ1-1, with a tentative D call TRBD1 (5 bases). V lost 7 bases and J lost 5, with 14 bases in between. This CDR3 region has 13 residues. Germline V lookup: CDR1 MNHEY, CDR2 SMNVEV (reference sequence). For the CDR3, the DNA is TGTGCCAGCACGACTGGGGGGGGGACTGAAGCTTTCTTT. Residues: CASTTGGGTEAFF.

This rearrangement joins TRBV5-1 to TRBJ2-5, with 8 bases identical to TRBD1. Per the germline V gene, CDR1 is SGHRS and CDR2 is YFSETQ. CDR3 length equals 16 residues. The junction had 14 bases not matched to a gene; V was cut back by 3 bases and J by 7 bases. The CDR3 region has the DNA TGCGCCAGCAGCTCCACCACAGGGGGAAACCACGGGACCCAGTACTTC. Translation: CASSSTTGGNHGTQYF.

A word on this clonotype: A much larger clone differs from this one at a single base, so this may be a read error. The chain carries TRBV2 and TRBJ2-3; D is perhaps TRBD1 (5 bases). Germline CDR1 and CDR2: SNHLY and FYNNEI. This CDR3 comprises 15 residues. CDR3 DNA: TGTGCCAGCAGTGAATTGACTGGTGGCACAGGTACGCAGTATTTT. Its translation is CASSELTGGTGTQYF.

This clonotype occurred many times. This chain uses TRBV3-1 with TRBJ2-1; D gene unclear. This CDR3 is 13 amino acids long. V was shortened by 3 bases and J by 8 bases, with 11 bases between the two germline ends. From germline, CDR1 is LGHDT and CDR2 YNNKEL (reference sequence). CDR3 sequence: CASSQAWWDEQFF. CDR3 nucleotide sequence: TGTGCCAGCAGCCAGGCGTGGTGGGATGAGCAGTTCTTC.

The chain combines TRBV15 with TRBJ2-7; D gene uncertain. Germline lookup yields CDR1 LNHNV and CDR2 YYDKDF (reference sequence). The length of the CDR3 is 13 residues. The V end lost 0 bases, the J end lost 1 base, and 4 bases lay between the germline ends. The CDR3 here is CATSRDVSYEQYF. The CDR3 region has the DNA TGTGCCACCAGCAGAGACGTATCCTACGAGCAGTACTTC.

This clonotype appeared a few times. One junction end does not reproduce the germline sequence, and a read error may be involved. This sequence joins TRBV13 and TRBJ2-5, with D possibly matching TRBD1 (5 bases). Germline V gene lookup returns CDR1 PRHDT and CDR2 FYEKMQ (reference sequence). The CDR3 totals 14 residues. The chain's CDR3 is CASSLPLGQEAQYF. The CDR3, as DNA: TGTGCCAGCAGCTTACCCCTCGGACAAGAGGCCCAGTACTTC.

This clonotype has ten or more counts. The gene calls are TRBV2 and TRBJ1-4; D might be TRBD1 (5 bases). The germline gives CDR1 SNHLY, CDR2 FYNNEI. V was pared by 10 bases and J by 10 bases, with 16 bases between. The CDR3 contains 12 residues. CDR3 region: CATKGTAGKLFF. CDR3 in DNA: TGTGCCACAAAAGGGACGGCTGGAAAACTGTTTTTT.

CDR3 region: CASSAGLAGVGEQFF. The CDR3 DNA follows: TGTGCCAGCAGTGCTGGACTAGCGGGGGTTGGTGAGCAGTTCTTC. V usage is TRBV27 and J usage is TRBJ2-1, with TRBD2 matching over 13 bases. The CDR3 totals 15 residues. With V trimmed by 5 bases and J by 9 bases, 7 bases remained unmatched. Looked up from germline, CDR1 is MNHEY and CDR2 is SMNVEV (reference sequence).

In this sample, this clonotype turned up many times. This chain joins TRBV20-1 and TRBJ1-2, with 8 bases lining up with TRBD1. The CDR3 has 14 amino acids. Germline trimming cut 0 bases from V and 5 bases from J; bases unmatched to any gene: 5. CDR1 is DFQATT, CDR2 SNEGSKA, per germline (reference sequence). The CDR3 sequence: CSARDDRGRYGYTF. The CDR3 bases are TGCAGTGCTAGAGATGACAGGGGCCGTTATGGCTACACCTTC.

In its sample, this clonotype was seen a few times. The junction shows a germline mismatch at one end, possibly a read error. The chain is built from TRBV9 and TRBJ2-1; 7 nucleotides match TRBD2. The CDR3 consists of 16 residues. In germline, CDR1 is SGDLS, CDR2 YYNGEE. CDR3 protein: CASSVAGAGTYNDQFF. CDR3 coding DNA: TGTGCCAGCAGCGTAGCCGGAGCGGGAACGTACAATGATCAGTTCTTC. The whole variable domain, remainder taken from reference TRBV9 and TRBJ2-1, is DSGVTQTPKHLITATGQRVTLRCSPRSGDLSVYWYQQSLDQGLQFLIQYYNGEERAKGNILERFSAQQFPDLHSELNLSSLELGDSALYFCASSVAGAGTYNDQFFGPGTRLTVL.

This clonotype occurred a few times. The chain combines TRBV3-1 with TRBJ1-1; tentative D call: TRBD1 (5 bases). The V end was cut by 3 bases, the J end by 5 bases, with 19 bases between. The CDR3 runs to 16 residues. CDR1 LGHDT and CDR2 YNNKEL come from the germline V gene (reference sequence). The CDR3 here is CASSQDSTAFITEAFF. CDR3 DNA sequence: TGTGCCAGCAGCCAGGATTCGACAGCTTTTATAACTGAAGCTTTCTTT.

This clonotype appeared many times. The CDR3 DNA reads as TGTGCCAGCAGTTTGACAGGGGCCAAAAACATTCAGTACTTC. Protein product: CASSLTGAKNIQYF. The chain is built from TRBV12-3 or TRBV12-4 and TRBJ2-4; 7 bases map to TRBD1. The CDR3 sequence is 14 residues long. With 3 bases clipped from V and 1 base from J, the junction kept 0 bases outside the gene matches.

This clonotype was observed a handful of times. The rearrangement joins TRBV2 to TRBJ1-2, with TRBD1 as a possible D gene (5 bases). Germline assignment: CDR1 SNHLY and CDR2 FYNNEI. The CDR3 consists of 12 residues. V was cut by 3 bases and J by 9 bases, with 11 bases left in between. The CDR3 DNA reads TGTGCCAGCAGTGACACAGGAAACCGCTACACCTTC. Translation gives CASSDTGNRYTF. The full variable domain, rest sourced from reference TRBV2 and TRBJ1-2, is EPEVTQTPSHQVTQMGQEVILRCVPISNHLYFYWYRQILGQKVEFLVSFYNNEISEKSEIFDDQFSVERPDGSNFTLKIRSTKLEDSAMYFCASSDTGNRYTFGSGTRLTVV.